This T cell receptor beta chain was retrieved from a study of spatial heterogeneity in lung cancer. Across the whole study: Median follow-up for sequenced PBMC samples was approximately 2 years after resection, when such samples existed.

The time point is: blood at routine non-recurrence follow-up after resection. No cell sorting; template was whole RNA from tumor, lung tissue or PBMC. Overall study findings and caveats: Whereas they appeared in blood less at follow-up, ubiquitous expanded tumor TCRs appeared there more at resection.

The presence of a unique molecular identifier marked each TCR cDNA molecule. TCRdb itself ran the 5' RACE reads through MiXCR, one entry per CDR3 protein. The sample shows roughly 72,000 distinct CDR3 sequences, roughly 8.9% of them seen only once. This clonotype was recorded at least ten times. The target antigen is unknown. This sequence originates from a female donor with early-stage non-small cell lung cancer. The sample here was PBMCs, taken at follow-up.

The CDR3: CASSPRTDSYETQYF. The DNA for the CDR3 is TGTGCCAGCAGCCCCAGGACTGACTCGTATGAGACCCAGTACTTC. The V call is TRBV9, the J call TRBJ2-5; possible D gene TRBD2, 5 bases. This CDR3 is 15 amino acids long. V lost 4 bases and J lost 5, with 18 bases in between. The V gene's germline CDR1 is SGDLS and CDR2 YYNGEE.